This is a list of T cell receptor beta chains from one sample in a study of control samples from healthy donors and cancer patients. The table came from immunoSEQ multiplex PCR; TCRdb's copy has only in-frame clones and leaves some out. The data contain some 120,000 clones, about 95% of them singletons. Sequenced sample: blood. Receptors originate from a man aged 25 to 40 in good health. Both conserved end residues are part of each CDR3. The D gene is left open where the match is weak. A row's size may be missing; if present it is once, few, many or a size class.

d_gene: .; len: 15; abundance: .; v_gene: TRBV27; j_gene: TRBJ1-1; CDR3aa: CASRDLGERNTEAFF
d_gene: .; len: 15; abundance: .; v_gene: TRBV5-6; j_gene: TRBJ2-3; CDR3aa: CASSSQRGRGDTQYF
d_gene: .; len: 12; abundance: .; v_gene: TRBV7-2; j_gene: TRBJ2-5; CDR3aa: CASSPAPETQYF
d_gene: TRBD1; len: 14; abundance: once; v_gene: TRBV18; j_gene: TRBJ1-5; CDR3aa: CASSETGGYQPQHF
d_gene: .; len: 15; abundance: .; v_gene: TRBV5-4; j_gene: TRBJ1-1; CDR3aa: CASSLMREGWTEAFF
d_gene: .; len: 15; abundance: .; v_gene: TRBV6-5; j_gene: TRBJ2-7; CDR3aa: CASTLGGSGYHEQYF
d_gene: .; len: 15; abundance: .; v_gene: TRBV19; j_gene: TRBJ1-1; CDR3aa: CASNTPETANTEAFF
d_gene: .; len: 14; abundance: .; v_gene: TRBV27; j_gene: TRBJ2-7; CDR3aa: CASSSLGESYEQYF
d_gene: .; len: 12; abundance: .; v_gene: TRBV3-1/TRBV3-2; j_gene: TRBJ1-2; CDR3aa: CASSQGRYGYTF
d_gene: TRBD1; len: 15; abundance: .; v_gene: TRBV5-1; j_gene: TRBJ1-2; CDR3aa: CASSFGTGVGYGYTF
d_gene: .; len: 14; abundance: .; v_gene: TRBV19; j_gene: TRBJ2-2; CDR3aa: CASSTWLAIGELFF
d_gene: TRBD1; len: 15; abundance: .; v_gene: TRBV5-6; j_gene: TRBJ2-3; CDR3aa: CASSRRQGFTDTQYF
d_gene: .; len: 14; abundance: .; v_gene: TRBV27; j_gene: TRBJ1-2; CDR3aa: CASSLWPTAYGYTF
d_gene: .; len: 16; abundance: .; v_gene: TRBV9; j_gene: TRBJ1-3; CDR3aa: CASSVRNEGPGNTIYF
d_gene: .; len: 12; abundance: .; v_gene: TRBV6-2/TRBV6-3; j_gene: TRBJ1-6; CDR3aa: CASSYRGSPLHF
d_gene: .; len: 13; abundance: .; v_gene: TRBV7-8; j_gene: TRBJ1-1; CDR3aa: CASSNRVSTEAFF
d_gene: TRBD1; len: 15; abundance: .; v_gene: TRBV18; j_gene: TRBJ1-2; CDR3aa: CASSPTGTGGYGYTF
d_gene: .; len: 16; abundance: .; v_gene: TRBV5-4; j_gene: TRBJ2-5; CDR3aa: CASSGAGSRGQETQYF
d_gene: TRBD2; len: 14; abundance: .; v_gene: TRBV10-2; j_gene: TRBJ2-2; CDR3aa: CASTGTRNTGELFF
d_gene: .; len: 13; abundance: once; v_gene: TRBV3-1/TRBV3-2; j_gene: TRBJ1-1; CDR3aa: CASSSRRDTEAFF
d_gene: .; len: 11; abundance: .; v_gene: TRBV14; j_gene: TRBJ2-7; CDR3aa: CASSLGYEQYF
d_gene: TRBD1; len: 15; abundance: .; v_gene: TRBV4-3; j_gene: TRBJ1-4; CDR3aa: CASSHSGTGAQKLFF
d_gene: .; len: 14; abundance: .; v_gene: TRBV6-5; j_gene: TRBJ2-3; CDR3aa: CASSTGTSTDTQYF
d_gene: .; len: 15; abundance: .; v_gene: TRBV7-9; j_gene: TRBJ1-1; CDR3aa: CASSLGVHPNTEAFF
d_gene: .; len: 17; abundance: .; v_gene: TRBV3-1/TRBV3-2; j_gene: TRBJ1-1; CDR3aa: CASSQSLGQLRRTEAFF
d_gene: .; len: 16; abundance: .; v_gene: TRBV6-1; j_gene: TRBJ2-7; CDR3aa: CASSEAETRLNYEQYF
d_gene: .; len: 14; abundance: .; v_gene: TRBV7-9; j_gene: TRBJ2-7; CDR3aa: CASSFSTDSYEQYF
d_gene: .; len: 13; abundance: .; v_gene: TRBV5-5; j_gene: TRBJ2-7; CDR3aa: CASSSDSSYEQYF
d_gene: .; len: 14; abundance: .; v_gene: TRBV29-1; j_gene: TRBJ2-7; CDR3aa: CSVEGLDYSYEQYF
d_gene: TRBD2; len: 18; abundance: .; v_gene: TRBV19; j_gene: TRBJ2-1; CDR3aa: CASSIDSSGGAFYNEQFF
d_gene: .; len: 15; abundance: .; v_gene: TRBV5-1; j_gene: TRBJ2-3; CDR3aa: CASSLGRGGTDTQYF
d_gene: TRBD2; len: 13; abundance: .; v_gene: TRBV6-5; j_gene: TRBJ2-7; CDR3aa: CASGAGASYEQYF
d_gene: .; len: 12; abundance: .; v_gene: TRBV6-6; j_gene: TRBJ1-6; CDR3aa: CASSEYNSPLHF
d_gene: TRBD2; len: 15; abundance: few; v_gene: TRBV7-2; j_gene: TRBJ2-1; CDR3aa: CASSLGGGSPNEQFF
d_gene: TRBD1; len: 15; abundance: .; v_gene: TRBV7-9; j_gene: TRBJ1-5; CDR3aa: CASSRTGVDNQPQHF
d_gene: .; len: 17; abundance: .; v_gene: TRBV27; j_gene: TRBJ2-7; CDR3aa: CASSLERDPRYVGEQYF
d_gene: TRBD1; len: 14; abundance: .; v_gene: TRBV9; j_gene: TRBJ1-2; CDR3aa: CASSGEQGNYGYTF
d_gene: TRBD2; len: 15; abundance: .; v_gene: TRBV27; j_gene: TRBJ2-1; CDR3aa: CASSFIAGGPNEQFF
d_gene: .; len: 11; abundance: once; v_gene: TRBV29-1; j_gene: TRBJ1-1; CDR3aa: CSAAVQGHAFF
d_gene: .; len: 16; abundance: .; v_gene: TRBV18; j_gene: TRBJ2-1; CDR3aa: CASSPVGGGLYNEQFF
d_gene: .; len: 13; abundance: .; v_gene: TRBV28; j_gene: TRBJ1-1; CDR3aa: CASSRGGDTEAFF
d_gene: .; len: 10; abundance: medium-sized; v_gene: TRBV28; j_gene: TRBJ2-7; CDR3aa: CASGDYEQYF
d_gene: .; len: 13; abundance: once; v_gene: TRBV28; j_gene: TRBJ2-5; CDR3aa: CATGDGDRETQYF
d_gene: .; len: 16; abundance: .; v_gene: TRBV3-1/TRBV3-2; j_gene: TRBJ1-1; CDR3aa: CASSQDVGLMNTEAFF
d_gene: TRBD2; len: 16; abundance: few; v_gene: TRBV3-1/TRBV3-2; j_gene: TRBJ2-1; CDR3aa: CASSLRTSGGAHEQFF
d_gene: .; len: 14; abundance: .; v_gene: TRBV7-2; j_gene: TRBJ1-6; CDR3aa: CASSLGLSNSPLHF
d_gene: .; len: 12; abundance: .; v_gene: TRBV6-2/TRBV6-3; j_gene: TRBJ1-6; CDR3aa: CASSYRNSPLHF
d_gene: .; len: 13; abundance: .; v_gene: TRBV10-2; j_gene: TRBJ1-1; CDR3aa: CASSAGQSSEAFF
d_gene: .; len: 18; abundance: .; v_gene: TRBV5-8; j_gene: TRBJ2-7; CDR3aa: CASSGWDGTQGDFYEQYF
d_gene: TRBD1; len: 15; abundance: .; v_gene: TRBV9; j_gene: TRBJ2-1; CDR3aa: CASSAGQGGYNEQFF
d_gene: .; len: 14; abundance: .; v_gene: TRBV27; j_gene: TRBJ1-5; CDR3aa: CASSSRGRNQPQHF
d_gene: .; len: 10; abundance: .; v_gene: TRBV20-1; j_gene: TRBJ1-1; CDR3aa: CSASNAEAFF